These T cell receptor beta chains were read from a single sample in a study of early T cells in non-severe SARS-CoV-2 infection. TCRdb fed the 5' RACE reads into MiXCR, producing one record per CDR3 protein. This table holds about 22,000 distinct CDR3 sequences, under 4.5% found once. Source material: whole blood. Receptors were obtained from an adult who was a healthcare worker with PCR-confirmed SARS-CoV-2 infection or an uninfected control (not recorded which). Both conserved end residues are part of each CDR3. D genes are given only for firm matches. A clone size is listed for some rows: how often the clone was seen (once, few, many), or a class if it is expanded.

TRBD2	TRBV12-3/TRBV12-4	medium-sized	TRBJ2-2	TGTGCCAGCAGTTTATTGGGCCTAGCGGGGGGTAGAGCCGGGGAGCTGTTTTTT	CASSLLGLAGGRAGELFF
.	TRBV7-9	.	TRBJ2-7	TGTGCCAGCAGCCCTTGGGACTCCGACTACGAGCAGTACTTC	CASSPWDSDYEQYF
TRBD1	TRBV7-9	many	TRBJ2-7	TGTGCCAGCAGCTTAGTCGGGCCAGGGGGCGCGTACGAGCAGTACTTC	CASSLVGPGGAYEQYF
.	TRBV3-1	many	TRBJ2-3	TGTGCCAGCAGCCTGACAGGTTCCTCCACAGATACGCAGTATTTT	CASSLTGSSTDTQYF
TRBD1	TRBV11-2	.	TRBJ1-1	TGTGCCAGCAGCCGGACAGGGGAGGTTGGGACTGAAGCTTTCTTT	CASSRTGEVGTEAFF
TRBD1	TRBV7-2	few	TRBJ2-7	TGTGCCAGCAGCCCAGGGACAGGGAATTACGAGCAGTACTTC	CASSPGTGNYEQYF
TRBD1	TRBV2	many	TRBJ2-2	TGTGCCAGCAGCGGACAGGGGGGCAACACCGGGGAGCTGTTTTTT	CASSGQGGNTGELFF
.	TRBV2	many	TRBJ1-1	TGTGCCAGCACAGGGAACACTGAAGCTTTCTTT	CASTGNTEAFF
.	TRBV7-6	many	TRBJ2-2	TGTGCCAGCAGCCTCATGTTAAAAGCCGGGGTCACCGGGGAGCTGTTTTTT	CASSLMLKAGVTGELFF
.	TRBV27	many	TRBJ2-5	TGTGCCAGCAGTTTTGACAGCGATCTGGTTCTAGGGACCCAGTACTTC	CASSFDSDLVLGTQYF
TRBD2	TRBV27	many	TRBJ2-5	TGTGCCAGCAGTTTTGCTAGGACTAGCAAACAAGAGACCCAGTACTTC	CASSFARTSKQETQYF
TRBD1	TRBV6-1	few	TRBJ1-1	TGTGCCAGCAGCCCCGACAGGGCCACTGAAGCTTTCTTT	CASSPDRATEAFF
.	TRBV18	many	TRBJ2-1	TGTGCCAGCTCACCACCGACTGACAATGAGCAGTTCTTC	CASSPPTDNEQFF